This T cell receptor beta chain appears in the sequencing data of a study of blood T cell repertoires in COVID-19. Study context: Samples came from the United States, Italy and Spain, spanning acute and convalescent COVID-19.

As processed by the authors: Reference gene primer amplification gave estimated nucleated cell counts. Using immunoSEQ multiplex PCR, the repertoire was profiled, and TCRdb retains in-frame clones only, with some absent. V and J calls plus clone size are reproduced from that table; the DNA served to infer D and trimming. Of around 130,000 clones detected, approximately 85% appear once; the ten largest clones hold 4.3%. J gave up 3 bases and V 3 bases, and 16 bases lay outside the gene matches. CDR3 length: 18 residues. CDR1 and CDR2 (germline): SGHTS, YDEGEE. The chain has TRBV5-8 and TRBJ2-5; TRBD1 matches at 8 bases. The sequence was collected from a human donor in a cohort sampled during active COVID-19. The sample consisted of peripheral blood. The CDR3 sequence: CASSSGQGQVLGKETQYF. In nucleotides, the CDR3 is TGTGCCAGCAGCTCAGGACAGGGACAAGTCCTCGGGAAAGAGACCCAGTACTTC.